These 8 T cell receptor beta chains share one sample of origin, sequenced in a study of CD8 T cells in ankylosing spondylitis. One entry per CDR3 protein results from TCRdb running MiXCR on the 5' RACE reads. Here the sample spans 200,000 to 300,000 distinct CDR3 sequences, approximately 10% being singletons. Sequenced: blood, either unsorted or a sorted T cell fraction (not recorded which). The receptor set was obtained from a male donor with ankylosing spondylitis or in good health (not recorded which).

This clonotype has a handful of counts. V and J are TRBV12-3 or TRBV12-4 and TRBJ2-2, with TRBD1 matching 7 bases. V dropped 6 bases and J dropped 9; count of bases not matched to a gene: 7. The CDR3 runs 13 residues. The CDR3, as DNA: TGTGCCAGCAGCTCGCAGGGGGTACGGGAGCTGTTTTTT. Translating gives CASSSQGVRELFF.

This clonotype came up a few times. V and J are TRBV20-1 and TRBJ2-7; 8 nucleotides match TRBD2. The trim removed 5 bases at V and 1 base at J, leaving 7 bases unmatched. This CDR3 has 14 amino acids. Germline V gene sequence: CDR1 DFQATT, CDR2 SNEGSKA (reference sequence). CDR3 coding DNA: TGCAGTGCTTTCGGGGGGGTCATGTCCTACGAGCAGTACTTC. As protein: CSAFGGVMSYEQYF.

In its sample, this clonotype was seen many times. The rearrangement uses TRBV5-1 and TRBJ2-7; 8 bases match TRBD1. Germline lookup yields CDR1 SGHRS and CDR2 YFSETQ. This CDR3 spans 14 amino acids. V was pared by 5 bases and J by 0 bases, with 4 bases of the junction left unmatched. The CDR3 spells CASSRGQVSYEQYF. Written as DNA, the CDR3 is TGCGCCAGCAGTCGGGGACAGGTCTCCTACGAGCAGTACTTC.

This clonotype was recorded a few times. The rearrangement joins TRBV12-3 or TRBV12-4 to TRBJ1-2; no clear D. The CDR3 loop spans 12 amino acids. Trimming took 0 bases from V and 8 from J, leaving 7 bases between them. The CDR3 nucleotides read TGTGCCAGCAGTTTAGCAAGCTCGGGCTACACCTTC. This encodes CASSLASSGYTF.

This clonotype was detected only a few times. In DNA, the CDR3 is TGCAGCGTCACAGGGGTGGGGACCCAGTACTTC. It is translated as CSVTGVGTQYF. The J gene is TRBJ2-5, the V gene TRBV29-1; TRBD1 aligns across 7 bases. CDR3 size: 11 residues. After removal of 6 bases from V and 7 bases from J, the junction contained 5 bases not matched to a gene. Germline V gene data show CDR1 as SQVTM and CDR2 as ANQGSEA.

The chain carries TRBV27 and TRBJ2-1; tentatively, D is TRBD1 or TRBD2 (5 bases each). The CDR3 is 12 residues long. Germline V gene sequence: CDR1 MNHEY, CDR2 SMNVEV (reference sequence). Trimming removed 5 bases at V and 8 bases at J, with 10 bases between. In DNA, the CDR3 is TGTGCCAGCAGTCCGATGGGGGATGAGCAGTTCTTC. Its translation is CASSPMGDEQFF.

This clonotype showed up many times. The gene calls are TRBV5-8 and TRBJ1-4; 8 bases are shared with TRBD1. CDR1 is SGHTS, CDR2 YDEGEE, per germline. Trimming cost V 3 bases and J 4 bases; bases outside gene matches: 8. The CDR3 contains 16 residues. The CDR3 region is CASSCGQGCDNEKLFF. In nucleotides, the CDR3 is TGTGCCAGCAGCTGTGGACAGGGCTGCGATAATGAAAAACTGTTTTTT. The full variable domain, completed using reference TRBV5-8 and TRBJ1-4, is EAGVTQSPTHLIKTRGQQATLRCSPISGHTSVYWYQQALGLGLQFLLWYDEGEERNRGNFPPRFSGRQFPNYSSELNVNALELEDSALYLCASSCGQGCDNEKLFFGSGTQLSVL.

Ten or more counts support this clonotype. V gene TRBV6-1 combines with J gene TRBJ1-3; a possible D gene is TRBD1 (5 bases). Trimming removed 5 bases from V and 3 bases from J, with 17 bases in between. The CDR3 is 16 amino acids. The germline V gene encodes CDR1 MNHNS and CDR2 SASEGT. The CDR3 DNA sequence: TGTGCCAGCAGTCGAGGTTTTATCGGGGGTGGAAACACCATATATTTT. Translating gives CASSRGFIGGGNTIYF.